This T cell receptor beta chain derives from a study of neurological immune-mediated disorders. The germline V gene has CDR1 SGHRS and CDR2 YFSETQ. There are 16 residues in the CDR3. Trimming at V came to 1 base and at J to 7 bases, leaving 8 bases not matched to a gene. Study outcomes and limitations: Phylogenetic grouping assigned the repertoires of 18 of 34 multiple sclerosis patients to one related-CDR3 cluster, which constitutes a possible signature.

TCRdb independently ran MiXCR on the 5' RACE reads; one entry per CDR3 protein. The repertoire holds about 74,000 distinct CDR3 sequences, roughly 5% seen once, with around 7% in the top ten. This clonotype was counted many times. What it binds is unknown. Sequenced material: PBMCs. This sequence originates from a man between 18 and 35 years old with multiple sclerosis. The chain has TRBV5-1 and TRBJ2-1; TRBD2 matches at 10 bases. The DNA of the CDR3 is TGCGCCAGCAGCTTGACCAGCGGGGGGGCCGGGAATGAGCAGTTCTTC. Its protein is CASSLTSGGAGNEQFF.